Following are 17 T cell receptor beta chains from one sample sequenced in a study of metastatic and nonmetastatic thyroid tumors. TCRdb re-called the PCR reads through MiXCR. The table records about 70,000 clones, 18% of them present only once. No patient had received any treatment before thyroid surgery. Material for sequencing was blood. Every receptor here comes from a female donor with papillary thyroid cancer or a benign thyroid nodule (not recorded which). Some clones in this sample may be carry-over from other donors' samples.

This clone occurred many times. The chain recombines TRBV12-3 or TRBV12-4 with TRBJ1-2, with D unclear. Trimming cost V 3 bases and J 3 bases, with 8 bases left between them. This CDR3 has 13 amino acids. CDR3 nucleotides: TGTGCCAGCAGTTTGACACGAGACTATGGCTACACCTTC. Its protein product is CASSLTRDYGYTF.

The table lists this clone with many counts. This chain links TRBV10-2 with TRBJ2-7, with TRBD2 as a possible D gene (6 bases). Germline lookup yields CDR1 WSHSY and CDR2 SAAADI. The V end lost 6 bases, the J end lost 1 base, and 10 bases lay between the germline ends. The CDR3 extends over 13 amino acids. The DNA of the CDR3 is TGCGCCAGCAGGGTCCGGGAGTCCTACGAGCAGTACTTC. This gives the protein CASRVRESYEQYF.

This clone was detected ten times or more. The V call is TRBV10-2, the J call TRBJ1-2; tentatively, D is TRBD1 (5 bases). The CDR3 contains 14 residues. CDR1 WSHSY and CDR2 SAAADI come from the germline V gene. Trimming shortened V by 4 bases and J by 4 bases, and 13 bases separated the two germline ends. The CDR3 DNA sequence: TGCGCCAGCAGTGTGGATTCAGGGAGCTATGGCTACACCTTC. Translated: CASSVDSGSYGYTF.

This clone occurred many times. The V gene is TRBV20-1, the J gene TRBJ2-3, with 9 nucleotides matching TRBD1. Germline CDR1 and CDR2: DFQATT and SNEGSKA (reference sequence). This CDR3 contains 16 residues. V dropped 0 bases and J dropped 1; count of bases not matched to a gene: 5. CDR3 DNA sequence: TGCAGTGCTAGAGACCCGGGACAGGGAGGCACAGATACGCAGTATTTT. Its translation: CSARDPGQGGTDTQYF.

This clone has a single count. The chain's CDR3 is CAWSDRGWNTEAFF. The CDR3 DNA is TGTGCCTGGAGTGACCGGGGCTGGAACACTGAAGCTTTCTTT. This chain links TRBV30 with TRBJ1-1; D is possibly TRBD1 (5 bases). There are 14 residues in the CDR3. Looked up from germline, CDR1 is GTSNPN and CDR2 is SVGIG (reference sequence). Trimming shortened V by 1 base and J by 1 base, and 10 bases separated the two germline ends.

With respect to this clone: This may stem from a read error, because a much larger clone lies one nucleotide away. No conserved phenylalanine or tryptophan is present at the end of the CDR3, so a read error is the likely explanation. The rearrangement joins TRBV5-6 to TRBJ2-7; D perhaps matches TRBD2 (6 bases). V was shortened by 4 bases and J by 3 bases, with 14 bases between the two germline ends. The length of the CDR3 is 14 residues. Per the germline V gene, CDR1 is SGHDT and CDR2 is YYEEEE. This chain's CDR3 is CASSPAGGSYEQYL. In nucleotides, the CDR3 is TGTGCCAGCAGCCCAGCTGGGGGGAGCTACGAGCAGTACCTC.

The sample holds many counts of this clone. The CDR3 DNA reads as TGTGCCACCAGTGACGAGGGACAGGGAAAGACCGGGGAGCTGTTTTTT. Its translation is CATSDEGQGKTGELFF. The chain is built from TRBV24-1 and TRBJ2-2; 9 nucleotides match TRBD1. The CDR3 has 16 amino acids. Germline CDR1 and CDR2: KGHDR and SFDVKD. J gave up 5 bases and V 4 bases, and 7 bases lay outside the gene matches.

The sample holds many counts of this clone. CDR3 DNA: TGTGCCAGCTCACCACCGGCTAGCGGGATCCTAAGAGCGGATGAGCAGTTCTTC. This sequence encodes CASSPPASGILRADEQFF. The chain couples TRBV18 to TRBJ2-1, with 9 bases aligning to TRBD2. This CDR3 comprises 18 residues. The V gene end was trimmed by 0 bases and the J gene end by 8 bases; junction bases not matched to a gene: 14. Germline V gene data show CDR1 as KGHSH and CDR2 as LQKENI.

Many counts were recorded for this clone. V usage is TRBV5-1 and J usage is TRBJ2-1; TRBD1 agrees at 7 bases. CDR1 and CDR2 from the germline V gene are SGHRS and YFSETQ. The junction had 5 bases not matched to a gene; V was cut back by 4 bases and J by 4 bases. This CDR3 contains 14 residues. In DNA, the CDR3 is TGCGCCAGCAGCCAAGGGACAGCGTACAATGAGCAGTTCTTC. Amino acids: CASSQGTAYNEQFF. Variable domain in full (rest from reference TRBV5-1 and TRBJ2-1): KAGVTQTPRYLIKTRGQQVTLSCSPISGHRSVSWYQQTPGQGLQFLFEYFSETQRNKGNFPGRFSGRQFSNSRSEMNVSTLELGDSALYLCASSQGTAYNEQFFGPGTRLTVL.

The table lists this clone with many counts. The chain is built from TRBV9 and TRBJ2-1, with TRBD1 as a possible D gene (5 bases). Trimming stripped 0 bases from V and 0 bases from J, with 16 bases between. The germline gives CDR1 SGDLS, CDR2 YYNGEE. The CDR3 is 18 residues long. CDR3 amino acids: CASSVVSGSMSSYNEQFF. The CDR3 nucleotides are TGTGCCAGCAGCGTAGTTTCAGGGTCGATGAGCTCCTACAATGAGCAGTTCTTC.

Of note for this clone: A much more abundant neighbour one base away suggests this may be a read error. The CDR3 is CSSSPTSGFYNEQFF. CDR3 sequence (DNA): TGTTCCAGCAGCCCGACTAGCGGGTTCTACAATGAGCAGTTCTTC. The V gene is TRBV14, the J gene TRBJ2-1; 10 nucleotides match TRBD2. The germline gives CDR1 SGHDN, CDR2 FVKESK. The CDR3 spans 15 residues.

The chain joins TRBV3-1 to TRBJ1-5; D is unresolved. The CDR3 extends over 16 amino acids. Looked up from germline, CDR1 is LGHDT and CDR2 is YNNKEL (reference sequence). V shed 0 bases and J shed 2 bases, with 11 bases lying between them. The CDR3 protein is CASSQDAVWGNQPQHF. DNA for the CDR3: TGTGCCAGCAGCCAAGATGCCGTTTGGGGCAATCAGCCCCAGCATTTT.

Of note for this clone: A junction end diverges from the germline sequence, so it may reflect a read error. The V gene is TRBV3-1, the J gene TRBJ2-1; D is unresolved. Germline CDR1 LGHDT, CDR2 YNNKEL (reference sequence). CDR3 length: 14 residues. CDR3 region: CANSQAPLSTEQFF. Written as DNA, the CDR3 is TGTGCCAACAGCCAAGCTCCTCTCTCTACTGAGCAGTTCTTC.

This clone occurred many times. The rearrangement links TRBV4-1 to TRBJ1-2, with TRBD1 identical over 8 bases. The V gene end was trimmed by 4 bases and the J gene end by 6 bases; junction bases not matched to a gene: 7. The germline gives CDR1 MGHRA, CDR2 YSYEKL. The CDR3 runs 14 residues. CDR3 nucleotides: TGCGCCAGCAGCCGCCCACAGGGGGACCATGGCTACACCTTC. As protein: CASSRPQGDHGYTF.

This clone was seen at least ten times. The rearrangement joins TRBV20-1 to TRBJ1-5; TRBD1 aligns across 12 bases. The junction had 9 bases not matched to a gene; V was cut back by 6 bases and J by 6 bases. Germline V gene sequence: CDR1 DFQATT, CDR2 SNEGSKA (reference sequence). This CDR3 comprises 15 residues. This CDR3 is CSARPGTGGGQPQHF. In DNA form, the CDR3 reads TGCAGTGCGAGACCCGGGACAGGGGGCGGTCAGCCCCAGCATTTT.

A note on this clone: One base away lies a much larger clone, so this may be a sequencing read error. This chain links TRBV6-1 with TRBJ1-1; TRBD1 might be the D (5 bases). The CDR3 has 15 residues. From germline, CDR1 is MNHNS and CDR2 SASEGT. V dropped 5 bases and J dropped 1 base, with 14 bases sitting between them. Written as DNA, the CDR3 is TGTGCCAGCAGTACAGGACATGGGAGGAACACTGAAGCTTTCTTT. Translation gives CASSTGHGRNTEAFF.

This clone was found many times. The rearrangement links TRBV5-4 to TRBJ2-1, with D unresolved. V lost 4 bases, J lost 7 bases, and 9 bases lay in between. CDR3 size: 12 residues. Germline-derived CDR1 and CDR2 are SGHNT and YYREEE (reference sequence). The CDR3 sequence: CASSAAMNEQFF. CDR3 nucleotide sequence: TGTGCCAGCAGCGCCGCCATGAATGAGCAGTTCTTC.